Described below is a single TCR beta chain sequence and its context. This record comes from a study of blood T cell repertoires in COVID-19. Clones were sequenced by immunoSEQ multiplex PCR, and TCRdb holds only the in-frame ones, with some missing. This sample has under 200,000 clones; less than 85% occur once, and the top ten carry 18%. The CDR3 runs to 14 residues. V dropped 0 bases and J dropped 5 bases, with 10 bases sitting between them. Germline V lookup: CDR1 SGHAT, CDR2 FQDESV (reference sequence). The chain links TRBV11-1 to TRBJ1-1, with D perhaps TRBD1 (6 bases). Source material: PBMCs or T cells enriched from blood (not recorded which). This TCR came from a man aged 55 to 70 who had recovered from COVID-19. The chain's CDR3 is CASSLAGGETEAFF. In DNA form, the CDR3 reads TGTGCCAGCAGCTTAGCAGGGGGAGAGACTGAAGCTTTCTTT.